The next 8 T cell receptor beta chains were all read from a single sample in a study of blood T cell repertoires in COVID-19 (dated by TCRdb to between 2020 and 2021). The method was the immunoSEQ multiplex PCR assay. Entries here come from immuneACCESS through TCRdb and include only in-frame sequences with V and J called. Some clones fail to appear in such tables; in the studies checked, an unresolved V gene covers under half of the shortfall, and the cause of the remainder is unknown. This sample is represented by over 90,000 clones; around 87% of them were singletons. About 18% of the sample is taken by the ten largest. Sequences were obtained from peripheral blood. All receptors derive from a human donor in a cohort sampled during active COVID-19.

This sequence joins TRBV2 and TRBJ1-5; D gene unclear. The CDR3 runs to 15 residues. Germline values: CDR1 SNHLY, CDR2 FYNNEI. The V gene lost 6 bases and the J gene lost 2 bases, with 14 bases spanning the gap. CDR3 amino acids: CASSWGGSGNQPQHF. In DNA, the CDR3 is TGTGCCAGCAGCTGGGGAGGGAGCGGCAATCAGCCCCAGCATTTT.

This rearrangement joins TRBV11-1 to TRBJ2-3; D not resolved. This CDR3 region has 13 residues. Germline values: CDR1 SGHAT, CDR2 FQDESV (reference sequence). Trimming removed 7 bases from V and 5 bases from J, with 13 bases in between. The CDR3 here is CASTVRSGDTQYF. The CDR3, as DNA: TGTGCCAGCACCGTGAGATCCGGAGATACGCAGTATTTT.

In its sample, this clone was seen a few times. In DNA form, the CDR3 reads TGTGCCTGGAGTGTAGGTGGGAGTGGGAATCAGCCCCAGCATTTT. This encodes CAWSVGGSGNQPQHF. The chain has TRBV30 and TRBJ1-5; D is unresolved. Germline V CDR1 and CDR2: GTSNPN, SVGIG (reference sequence). V gave up 0 bases and J gave up 4 bases, with 13 bases separating them. The CDR3 is 15 residues long.

As for this clone: This specimen includes other DNA sequences encoding the same CDR3. V and J are TRBV7-2 and TRBJ2-5; 7 bases agree with TRBD1. This CDR3 has 13 residues. With V trimmed by 3 bases and J by 2 bases, 0 bases remained unmatched. Germline V gene data show CDR1 as SGHTA and CDR2 as FQGNSA. CDR3 loop: CASSLGQQETQYF. The CDR3 nucleotides read TGTGCCAGCAGCTTGGGACAGCAAGAGACCCAGTACTTC.

V usage is TRBV27 and J usage is TRBJ1-1, with D tentatively TRBD1 (5 bases). Per the germline V gene, CDR1 is MNHEY and CDR2 is SMNVEV (reference sequence). Trimming pared 7 bases from V and 1 base from J, leaving 13 bases between. The CDR3 spans 14 residues. Here the CDR3 DNA reads TGTGCCAGCACCCTCAGGGCCTCGAACACTGAAGCTTTCTTT. It specifies CASTLRASNTEAFF.

J is TRBJ2-3 and V is TRBV9, with 8 bases lining up with TRBD1. The V segment lost 1 base and the J segment 6 bases; nucleotides outside the gene matches: 7. The CDR3 spans 15 residues. Germline V gene sequence: CDR1 SGDLS, CDR2 YYNGEE. CDR3 region: CASSVTGQGRDTQYF. The DNA of the CDR3 is TGTGCCAGCAGCGTAACCGGACAGGGAAGGGATACGCAGTATTTT.

V is TRBV19 and J is TRBJ1-1; 7 bases fit TRBD1. Germline trimming cut 3 bases from V and 1 base from J; bases unmatched to any gene: 14. The CDR3 loop spans 18 amino acids. Germline V gene data show CDR1 as LNHDA and CDR2 as SQIVND (reference sequence). CDR3 nucleotides: TGTGCCAGTAGTATCGGGGCCAGGGGGATTGGGAGGAACACTGAAGCTTTCTTT. This gives the protein CASSIGARGIGRNTEAFF.

The V gene is TRBV30, the J gene TRBJ1-5, with 8 bases fitting TRBD1. V shed 8 bases and J 4 bases; nucleotides not matched to a gene: 7. The CDR3 extends over 13 amino acids. Per germline, CDR1 GTSNPN and CDR2 SVGIG (reference sequence). The chain's CDR3 is CAGRTGPNQPQHF. The CDR3 DNA reads as TGTGCCGGACGGACAGGGCCTAATCAGCCCCAGCATTTT.